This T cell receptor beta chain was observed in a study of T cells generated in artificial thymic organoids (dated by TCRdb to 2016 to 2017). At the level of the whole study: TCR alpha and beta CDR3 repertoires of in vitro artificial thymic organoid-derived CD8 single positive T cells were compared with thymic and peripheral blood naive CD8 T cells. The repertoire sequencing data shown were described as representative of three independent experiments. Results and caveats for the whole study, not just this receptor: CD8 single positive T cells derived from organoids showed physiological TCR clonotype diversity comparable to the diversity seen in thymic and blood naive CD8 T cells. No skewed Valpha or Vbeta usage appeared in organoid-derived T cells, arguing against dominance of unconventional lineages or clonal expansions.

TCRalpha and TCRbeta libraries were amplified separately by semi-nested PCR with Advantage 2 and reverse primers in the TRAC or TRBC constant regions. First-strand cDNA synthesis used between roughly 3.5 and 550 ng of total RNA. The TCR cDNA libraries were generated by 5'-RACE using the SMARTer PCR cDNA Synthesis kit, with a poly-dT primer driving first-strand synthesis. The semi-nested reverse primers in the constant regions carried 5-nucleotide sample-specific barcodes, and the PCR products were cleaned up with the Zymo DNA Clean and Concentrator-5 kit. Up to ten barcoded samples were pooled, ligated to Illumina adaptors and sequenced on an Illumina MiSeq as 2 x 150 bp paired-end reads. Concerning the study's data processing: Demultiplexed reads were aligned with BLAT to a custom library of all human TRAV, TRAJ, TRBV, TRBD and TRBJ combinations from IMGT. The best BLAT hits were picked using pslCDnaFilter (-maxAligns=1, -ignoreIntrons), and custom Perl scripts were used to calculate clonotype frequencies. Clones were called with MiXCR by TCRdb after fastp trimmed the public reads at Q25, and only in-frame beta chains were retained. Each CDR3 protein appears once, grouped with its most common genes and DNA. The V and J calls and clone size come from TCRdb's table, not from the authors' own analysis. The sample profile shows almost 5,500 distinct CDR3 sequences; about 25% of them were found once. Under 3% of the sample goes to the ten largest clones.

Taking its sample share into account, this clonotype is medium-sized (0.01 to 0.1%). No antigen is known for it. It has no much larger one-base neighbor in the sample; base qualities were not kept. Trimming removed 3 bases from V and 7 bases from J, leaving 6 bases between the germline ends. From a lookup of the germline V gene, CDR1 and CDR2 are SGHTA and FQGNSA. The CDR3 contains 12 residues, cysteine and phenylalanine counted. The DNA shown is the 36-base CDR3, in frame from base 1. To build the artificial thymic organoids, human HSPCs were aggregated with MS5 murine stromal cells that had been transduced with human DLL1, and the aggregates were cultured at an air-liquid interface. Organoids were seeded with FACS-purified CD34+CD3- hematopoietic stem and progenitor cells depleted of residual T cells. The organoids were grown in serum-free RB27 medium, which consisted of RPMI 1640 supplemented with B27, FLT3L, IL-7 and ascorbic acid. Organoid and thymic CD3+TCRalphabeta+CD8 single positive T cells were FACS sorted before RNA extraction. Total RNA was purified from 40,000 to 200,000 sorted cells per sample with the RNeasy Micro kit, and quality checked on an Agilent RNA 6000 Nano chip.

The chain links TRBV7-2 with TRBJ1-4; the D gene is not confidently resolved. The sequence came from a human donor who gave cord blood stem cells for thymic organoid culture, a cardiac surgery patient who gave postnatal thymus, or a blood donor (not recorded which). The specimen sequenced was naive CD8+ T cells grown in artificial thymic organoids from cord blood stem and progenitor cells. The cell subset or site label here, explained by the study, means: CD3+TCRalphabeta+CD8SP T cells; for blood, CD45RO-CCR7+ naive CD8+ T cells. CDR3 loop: CASSFPGEKLFF. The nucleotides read TGTGCCAGCAGCTTTCCCGGTGAAAAACTGTTTTTT. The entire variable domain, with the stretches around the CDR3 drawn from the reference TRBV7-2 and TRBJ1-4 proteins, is GAGVSQSPSNKVTEKGKDVELRCDPISGHTALYWYRQSLGQGLEFLIYFQGNSAPDKSGLPSDRFSAERTGGSVSTLTIQRTQQEDSAVYLCASSFPGEKLFFGSGTQLSVL.